These 7 T cell receptor beta chains originate from one sample sequenced in a study of T cell repertoires in cytomegalovirus infection. TCRdb redid the calling of the reads with MiXCR, one entry per CDR3 protein. The table has some 440,000 distinct CDR3 sequences, around 32% seen once; the top ten hold roughly 13%. The sample comprised PBMCs. These receptors all stem from a human donor in good health (CMV status not recorded). Some clones in this sample may be carry-over from other donors' samples.

This clonotype was seen repeatedly, ten times or more. J is TRBJ2-5 and V is TRBV7-2; tentatively, D is TRBD2 (6 bases). The CDR3 covers 15 residues. Germline assignment: CDR1 SGHTA and CDR2 FQGNSA. Deletions cut 5 bases from V and 3 bases from J, with 16 bases between. CDR3 region: CASSPEGLRKETQYF. In DNA form, the CDR3 reads TGTGCCAGCAGCCCAGAGGGACTCAGAAAAGAGACCCAGTACTTC.

V usage is TRBV11-2 and J usage is TRBJ2-2, with D unresolved. The germline V and J ends were trimmed by 1 base and 5 bases, with 11 bases remaining between them. The germline V gene has CDR1 SGHAT and CDR2 FQNNGV. The CDR3 sequence is 15 residues long. CDR3 in DNA: TGTGCCAGCAGCTTAGTCGGACGTGGGACCGGGGAGCTGTTTTTT. It yields the protein CASSLVGRGTGELFF.

This clonotype was seen repeatedly, ten times or more. A read error may account for a junction end that differs from germline. The gene calls are TRBV7-2 and TRBJ2-7, with D unclear. CDR3 length: 14 residues. Germline V gene sequence: CDR1 SGHTA, CDR2 FQGNSA. This chain's CDR3 is CASSLGVDSDEQYF. Here the CDR3 DNA reads TGTGCCAGCAGCTTAGGAGTCGACTCCGACGAGCAGTACTTC.

This clonotype was picked up a small number of times. The rearrangement links TRBV6-6 to TRBJ1-3; D is unresolved. V was clipped by 0 bases and J by 7 bases, with 16 bases between them. CDR1 and CDR2 (germline): MNHNY, SVGAGI (reference sequence). The CDR3 extends over 16 amino acids. CDR3 coding DNA: TGTGCCAGCAGTTACTCGAACCCGAGGATTGGCAACACCATATATTTT. Translated, it gives CASSYSNPRIGNTIYF.

Concerning this clonotype itself: The junction shows a germline mismatch at one end, possibly a read error. The V and J genes are TRBV11-2 and TRBJ1-5; D uncertain. The CDR3 length is 15 residues. Germline assignment: CDR1 SGHAT and CDR2 FQNNGV. The CDR3 sequence is CDSSLGPSTAQPQHF. The DNA for the CDR3 is TGTGACAGCAGCTTAGGCCCTTCAACCGCTCAGCCCCAGCATTTT.

This clonotype has only a few counts. The chain recombines TRBV6-5 with TRBJ2-7, with 11 bases aligning to TRBD2. CDR3 length: 13 residues. V dropped 7 bases and J dropped 5; count of bases not matched to a gene: 4. Germline V gene lookup returns CDR1 MNHEY and CDR2 SVGAGI. CDR3 amino acids: CASTSGGFDEQYF. In nucleotides, the CDR3 is TGTGCCAGCACTAGCGGGGGGTTCGACGAGCAGTACTTC.

As regards this clonotype: One junction end does not reproduce the germline sequence, and a read error may be involved. The CDR3: CDSSLYPTGAYTQYF. DNA of the CDR3: TGTGACAGCAGTTTATACCCGACAGGAGCATATACGCAGTATTTT. This sequence joins TRBV27 and TRBJ2-3; weak D call: TRBD1 (6 bases). This CDR3 is built from 15 residues. The germline gives CDR1 MNHEY, CDR2 SMNVEV (reference sequence).